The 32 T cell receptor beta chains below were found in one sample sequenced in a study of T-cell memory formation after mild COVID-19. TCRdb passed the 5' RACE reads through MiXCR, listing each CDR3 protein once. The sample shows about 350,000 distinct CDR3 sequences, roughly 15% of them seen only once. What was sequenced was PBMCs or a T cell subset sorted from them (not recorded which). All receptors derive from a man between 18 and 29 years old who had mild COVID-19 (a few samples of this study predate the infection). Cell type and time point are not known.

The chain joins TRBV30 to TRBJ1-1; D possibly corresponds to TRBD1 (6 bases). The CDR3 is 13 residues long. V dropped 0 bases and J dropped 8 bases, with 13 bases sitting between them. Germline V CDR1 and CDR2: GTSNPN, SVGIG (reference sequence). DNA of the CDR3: TGTGCCTGGAGTGTACTTTGGCAGGGGGAAGCTTTCTTT. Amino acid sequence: CAWSVLWQGEAFF. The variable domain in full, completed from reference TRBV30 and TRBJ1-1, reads SQTIHQWPATLVQPVGSPLSLECTVEGTSNPNLYWYRQAAGRGLQLLFYSVGIGQISSEVPQNLSASRPQDRQFILSSKKLLLSDSGFYLCAWSVLWQGEAFFGQGTRLTVV.

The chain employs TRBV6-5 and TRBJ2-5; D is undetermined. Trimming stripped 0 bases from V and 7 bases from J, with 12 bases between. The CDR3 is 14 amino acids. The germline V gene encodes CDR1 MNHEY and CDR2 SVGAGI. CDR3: CASSYSMPLGTQYF. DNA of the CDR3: TGTGCCAGCAGTTACTCGATGCCTCTTGGGACCCAGTACTTC.

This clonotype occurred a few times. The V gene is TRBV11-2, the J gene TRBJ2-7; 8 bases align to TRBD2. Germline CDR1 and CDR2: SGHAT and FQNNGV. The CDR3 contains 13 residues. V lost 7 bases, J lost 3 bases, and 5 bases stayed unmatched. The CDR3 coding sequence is TGTGCCAGCAAACACAGCGGGGGCTACGAGCAGTACGTC. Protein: CASKHSGGYEQYV.

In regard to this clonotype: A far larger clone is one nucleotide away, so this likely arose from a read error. CDR3 sequence reads: CASSVGGSTEAFF. In DNA form, the CDR3 reads TGTGCCAGCAGCGTAGGAGGGAGCACTGAAGCTTTCTTT. The gene calls are TRBV9 and TRBJ1-1; D unresolved. Germline V gene sequence: CDR1 SGDLS, CDR2 YYNGEE. V lost 0 bases, J lost 4 bases, and 7 bases lay in between. The CDR3 runs 13 residues.

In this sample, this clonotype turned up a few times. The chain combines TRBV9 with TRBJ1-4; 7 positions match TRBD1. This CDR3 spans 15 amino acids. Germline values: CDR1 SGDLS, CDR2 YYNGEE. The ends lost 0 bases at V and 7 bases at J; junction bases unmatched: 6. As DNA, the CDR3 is TGTGCCAGCAGCGTAGTAAGGGGGCGAGTTGAAAAACTGTTTTTT. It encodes CASSVVRGRVEKLFF.

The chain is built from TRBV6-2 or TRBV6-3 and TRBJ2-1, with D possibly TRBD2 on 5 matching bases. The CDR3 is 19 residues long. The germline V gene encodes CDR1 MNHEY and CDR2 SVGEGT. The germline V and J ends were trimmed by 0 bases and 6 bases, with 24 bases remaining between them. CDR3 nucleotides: TGTGCCAGCAGTTACTCGGGTCTCGGACTGGGTCTCAGCCCCAATGAGCAGTTCTTC. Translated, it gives CASSYSGLGLGLSPNEQFF.

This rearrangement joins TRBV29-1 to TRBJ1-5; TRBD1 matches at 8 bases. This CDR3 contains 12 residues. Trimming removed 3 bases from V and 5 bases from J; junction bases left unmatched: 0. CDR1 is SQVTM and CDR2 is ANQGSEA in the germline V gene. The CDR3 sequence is CSVDRGHQPQHF. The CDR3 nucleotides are TGCAGCGTTGACAGGGGGCATCAGCCCCAGCATTTT.

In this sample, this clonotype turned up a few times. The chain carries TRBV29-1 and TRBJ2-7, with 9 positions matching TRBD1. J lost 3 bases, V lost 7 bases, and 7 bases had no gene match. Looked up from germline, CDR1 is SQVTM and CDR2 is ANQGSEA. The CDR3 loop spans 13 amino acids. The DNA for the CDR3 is TGCAGCGCTGGAGGGACAGGGTTCTACGAGCAGTACTTC. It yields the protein CSAGGTGFYEQYF.

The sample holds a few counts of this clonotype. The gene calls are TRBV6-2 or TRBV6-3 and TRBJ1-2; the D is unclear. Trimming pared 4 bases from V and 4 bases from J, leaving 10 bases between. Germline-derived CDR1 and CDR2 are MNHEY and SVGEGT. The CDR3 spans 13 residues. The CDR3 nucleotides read TGTGCCAGCAGTTCGCCCGGGAGCTATGGCTACACCTTC. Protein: CASSSPGSYGYTF.

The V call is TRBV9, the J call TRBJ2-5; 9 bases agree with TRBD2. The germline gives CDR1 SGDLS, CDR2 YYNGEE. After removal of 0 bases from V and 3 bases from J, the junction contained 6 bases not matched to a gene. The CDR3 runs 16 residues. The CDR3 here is CASSVGSGGLKETQYF. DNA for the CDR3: TGTGCCAGCAGCGTAGGAAGCGGGGGGCTGAAAGAGACCCAGTACTTC.

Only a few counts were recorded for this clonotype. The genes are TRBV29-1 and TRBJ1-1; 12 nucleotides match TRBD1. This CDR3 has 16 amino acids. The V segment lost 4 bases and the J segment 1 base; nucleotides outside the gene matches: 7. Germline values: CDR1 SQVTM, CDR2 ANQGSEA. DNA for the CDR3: TGCAGCGTTGGACCGGGACAGGGGGCGTGGAACACTGAAGCTTTCTTT. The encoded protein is CSVGPGQGAWNTEAFF.

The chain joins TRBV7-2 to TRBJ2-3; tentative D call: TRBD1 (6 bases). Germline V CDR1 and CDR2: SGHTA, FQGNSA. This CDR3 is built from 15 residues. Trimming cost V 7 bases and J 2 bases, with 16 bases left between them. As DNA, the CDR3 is TGTGCCAGCACCCCAGCCACAGGGTCCACAGATACGCAGTATTTT. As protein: CASTPATGSTDTQYF.

This CDR3 is CASSQDWVNEQFF. In DNA, the CDR3 is TGCGCCAGCAGCCAAGACTGGGTAAATGAGCAGTTCTTC. The gene calls are TRBV4-1 and TRBJ2-1; D is unresolved. The CDR3 contains 13 residues. Trimming removed 0 bases at V and 7 bases at J, with 7 bases between. Germline-derived CDR1 and CDR2 are MGHRA and YSYEKL.

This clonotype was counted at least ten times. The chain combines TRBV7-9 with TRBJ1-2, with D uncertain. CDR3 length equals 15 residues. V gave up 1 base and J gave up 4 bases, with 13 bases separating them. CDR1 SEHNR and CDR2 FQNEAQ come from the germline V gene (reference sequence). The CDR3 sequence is CASSLVSGPAYGYTF. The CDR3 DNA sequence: TGTGCCAGCAGCTTAGTGTCAGGACCCGCCTATGGCTACACCTTC. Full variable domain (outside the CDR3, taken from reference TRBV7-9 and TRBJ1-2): DTGVSQNPRHKITKRGQNVTFRCDPISEHNRLYWYRQTLGQGPEFLTYFQNEAQLEKSRLLSDRFSAERPKGSFSTLEIQRTEQGDSAMYLCASSLVSGPAYGYTFGSGTRLTVV.

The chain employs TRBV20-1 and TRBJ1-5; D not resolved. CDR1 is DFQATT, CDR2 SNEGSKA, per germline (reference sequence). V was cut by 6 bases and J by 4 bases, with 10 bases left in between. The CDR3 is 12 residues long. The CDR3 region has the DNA TGCAGTGCAGAAGACGGTAATCAGCCCCAGCATTTT. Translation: CSAEDGNQPQHF.

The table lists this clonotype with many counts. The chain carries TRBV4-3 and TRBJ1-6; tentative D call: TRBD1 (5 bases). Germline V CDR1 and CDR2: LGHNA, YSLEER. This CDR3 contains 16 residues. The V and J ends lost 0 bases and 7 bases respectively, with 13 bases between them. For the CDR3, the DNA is TGCGCCAGCAGCCAAGAAACAGGAGATACCAATTCACCCCTCCACTTT. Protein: CASSQETGDTNSPLHF.

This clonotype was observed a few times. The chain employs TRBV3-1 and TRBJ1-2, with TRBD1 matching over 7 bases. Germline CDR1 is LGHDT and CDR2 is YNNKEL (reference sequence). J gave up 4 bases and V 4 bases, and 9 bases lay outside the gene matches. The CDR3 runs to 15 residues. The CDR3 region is CASSPFPAGGYGYTF. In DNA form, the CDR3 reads TGTGCCAGCAGCCCTTTTCCTGCAGGGGGCTATGGCTACACCTTC.

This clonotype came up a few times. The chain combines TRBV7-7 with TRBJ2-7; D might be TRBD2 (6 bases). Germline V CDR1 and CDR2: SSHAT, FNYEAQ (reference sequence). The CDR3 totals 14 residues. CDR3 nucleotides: TGTGCTAGCAGCTCTGGAGGGCCCGACTACGAGCAGTACGTC. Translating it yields CASSSGGPDYEQYV.

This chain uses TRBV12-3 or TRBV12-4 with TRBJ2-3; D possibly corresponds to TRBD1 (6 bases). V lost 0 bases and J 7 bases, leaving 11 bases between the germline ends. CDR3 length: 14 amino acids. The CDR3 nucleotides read TGTGCCAGCAGTTTAGCGGGGGCAACACATACGCAGTATTTT. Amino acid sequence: CASSLAGATHTQYF.

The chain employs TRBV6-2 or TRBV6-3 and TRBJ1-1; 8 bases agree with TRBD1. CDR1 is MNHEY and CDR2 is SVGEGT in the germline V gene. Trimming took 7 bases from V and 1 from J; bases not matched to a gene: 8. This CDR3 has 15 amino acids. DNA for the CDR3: TGTGCCAGCAAAGGTGACAGGGGAAAGAACACTGAAGCTTTCTTT. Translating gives CASKGDRGKNTEAFF.

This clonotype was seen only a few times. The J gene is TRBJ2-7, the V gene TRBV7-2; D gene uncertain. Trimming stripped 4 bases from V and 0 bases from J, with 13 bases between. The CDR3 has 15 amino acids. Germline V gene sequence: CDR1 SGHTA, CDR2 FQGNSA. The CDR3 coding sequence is TGTGCCAGCAGCTCTCGAGGAGACACCTCCTACGAGCAGTACGTC. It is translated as CASSSRGDTSYEQYV.

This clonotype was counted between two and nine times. The CDR3: CSASGTGPYGYTF. The CDR3 bases are TGCAGCGCCTCTGGGACAGGGCCTTATGGCTACACCTTC. The rearrangement links TRBV29-1 to TRBJ1-2; TRBD1 matches 9 bases. Germline CDR1 SQVTM, CDR2 ANQGSEA. The CDR3 loop spans 13 amino acids. V lost 7 bases to trimming and J lost 5 bases; unmatched junction nucleotides: 8.

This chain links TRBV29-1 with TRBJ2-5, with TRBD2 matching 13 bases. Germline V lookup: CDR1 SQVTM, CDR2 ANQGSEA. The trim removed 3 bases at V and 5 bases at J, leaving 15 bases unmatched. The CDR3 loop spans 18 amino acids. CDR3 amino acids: CSVDRHMTSGGIRETQYF. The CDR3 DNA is TGCAGCGTTGATCGCCATATGACTAGCGGGGGGATTAGGGAGACCCAGTACTTC.

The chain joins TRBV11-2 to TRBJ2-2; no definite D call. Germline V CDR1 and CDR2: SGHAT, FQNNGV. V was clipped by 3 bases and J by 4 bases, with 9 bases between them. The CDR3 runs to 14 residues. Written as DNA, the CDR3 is TGTGCCAGCAGCTTGTGGACCCGCACCGGGGAGCTGTTTTTT. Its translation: CASSLWTRTGELFF.

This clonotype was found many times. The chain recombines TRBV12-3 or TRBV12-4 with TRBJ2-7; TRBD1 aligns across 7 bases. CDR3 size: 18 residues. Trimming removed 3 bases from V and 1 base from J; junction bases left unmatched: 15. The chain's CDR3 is CASSFNLGWGTESYEQYF. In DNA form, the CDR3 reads TGTGCCAGCAGTTTTAATCTCGGCTGGGGGACAGAATCCTACGAGCAGTACTTC.

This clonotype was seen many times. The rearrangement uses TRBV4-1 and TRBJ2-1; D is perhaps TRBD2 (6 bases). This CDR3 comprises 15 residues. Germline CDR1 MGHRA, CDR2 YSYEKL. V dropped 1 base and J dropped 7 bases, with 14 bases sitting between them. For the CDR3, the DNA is TGCGCCAGCAGCCAAGCACGGGGGAATTTAAATGAGCAGTTCTTC. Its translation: CASSQARGNLNEQFF.

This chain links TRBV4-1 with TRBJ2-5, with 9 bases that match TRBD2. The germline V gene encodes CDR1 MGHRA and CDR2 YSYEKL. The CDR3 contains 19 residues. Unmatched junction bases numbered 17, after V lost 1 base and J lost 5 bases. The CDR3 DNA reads TGCGCCAGCAGCCAAGGGTATCCGATTGGGCTAGCGGGGATGGAGACCCAGTACTTC. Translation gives CASSQGYPIGLAGMETQYF.

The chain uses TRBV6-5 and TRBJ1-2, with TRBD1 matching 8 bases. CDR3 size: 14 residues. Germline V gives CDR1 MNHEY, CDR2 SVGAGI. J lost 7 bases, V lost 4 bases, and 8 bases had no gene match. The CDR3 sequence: CASSSYQGARGYTF. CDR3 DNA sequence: TGTGCCAGCAGTTCGTACCAGGGGGCGCGTGGCTACACCTTC.

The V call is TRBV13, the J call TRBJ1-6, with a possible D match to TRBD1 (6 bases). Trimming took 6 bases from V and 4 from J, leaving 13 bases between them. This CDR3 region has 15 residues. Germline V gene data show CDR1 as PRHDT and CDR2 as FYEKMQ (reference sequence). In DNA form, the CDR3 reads TGTGCCAGCAGTATGGCAGGGGCTTATAATTCACCCCTCCACTTT. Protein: CASSMAGAYNSPLHF. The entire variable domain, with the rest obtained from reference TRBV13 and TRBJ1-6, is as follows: AAGVIQSPRHLIKEKRETATLKCYPIPRHDTVYWYQQGPGQDPQFLISFYEKMQSDKGSIPDRFSAQQFSDYHSELNMSSLELGDSALYFCASSMAGAYNSPLHFGNGTRLTVT.

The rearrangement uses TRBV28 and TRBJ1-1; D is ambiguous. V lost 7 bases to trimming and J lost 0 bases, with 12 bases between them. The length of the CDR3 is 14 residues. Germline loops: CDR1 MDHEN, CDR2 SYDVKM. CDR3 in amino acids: CASKSWAMNTEAFF. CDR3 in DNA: TGTGCCAGCAAAAGTTGGGCTATGAACACTGAAGCTTTCTTT.

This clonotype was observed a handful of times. CDR3 sequence: CASSSGEGDQPQHF. In DNA, the CDR3 is TGTGCCAGCAGTTCAGGGGAAGGAGATCAGCCCCAGCATTTT. This chain connects TRBV25-1 to TRBJ1-5; perhaps TRBD1 as D (6 bases). V lost 5 bases to trimming and J lost 5 bases, with 13 bases between them. Germline CDR1 MGHDK, CDR2 SYGVNS. CDR3 size: 14 residues.

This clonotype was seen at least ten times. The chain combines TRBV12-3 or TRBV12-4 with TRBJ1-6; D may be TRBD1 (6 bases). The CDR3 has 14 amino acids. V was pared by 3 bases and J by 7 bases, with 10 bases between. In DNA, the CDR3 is TGTGCCAGCAGTTTTCAGGGGCCCAATTCACCCCTCCACTTT. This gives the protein CASSFQGPNSPLHF.